These T cell receptor beta chains were read from a single sample in a study of graft-versus-host responses after intestinal transplantation. Using immunoSEQ multiplex PCR, the repertoire was profiled, and TCRdb retains in-frame clones only, with some absent. The data show just under 55,000 clones, about 90% seen once. Sequences were derived from PBMCs, sampled about 93 weeks after intestinal transplant. The source of these receptors is a human patient who received an intestinal transplant, so some T cells may come from the graft donor. CDR3s include the opening cysteine and the closing phenylalanine or tryptophan. Fields, in order: V gene, clone size, D gene, J gene, CDR3 protein, CDR3 DNA. D genes are given only for firm matches. Some rows mark clone size as missing; the rest say once, few, many or name a class of expanded clone.

TRBV13	few	.	TRBJ1-5	CASSRGLNQPQHF	TGTGCCAGCAGCAGGGGACTTAATCAGCCCCAGCATTTT
TRBV13	.	.	TRBJ1-2	CASSSYRDSSAYGYTF	TGTGCCAGCAGCTCGTACCGGGACTCTTCCGCCTATGGCTACACCTTC
TRBV6-5	.	.	TRBJ1-2	CASSPAPNYGYTF	TGTGCCAGCAGTCCCGCACCCAACTATGGCTACACCTTC
TRBV5-4	.	.	TRBJ2-3	CASSNADTQYF	TGTGCCAGCAGTAACGCCGATACGCAGTATTTT
TRBV5-1	.	TRBD1	TRBJ1-4	CASSHLTGAPNEKLFF	TGCGCCAGCAGCCACTTAACAGGGGCCCCTAATGAAAAACTGTTTTTT
TRBV29-1	.	.	TRBJ1-4	CSVGRRNEKLFF	TGCAGCGTTGGACGGCGTAATGAAAAACTGTTTTTT
TRBV5-1	once	.	TRBJ1-1	CASSWGAGTPDRAFF	TGCGCCAGCAGCTGGGGGGCCGGGACGCCGGATCGGGCTTTCTTT
TRBV18	.	.	TRBJ2-7	CASSPGYEQYF	TGTGCCAGCTCACCAGGTTACGAGCAGTACTTC
TRBV7-9	once	.	TRBJ1-2	CASSLGEGTYDGYTF	TGTGCCAGCAGCTTAGGGGAGGGTACCTATGATGGCTACACCTTC
TRBV29-1	.	TRBD1	TRBJ2-7	CSVRGGTGDSYEQYF	TGCAGCGTTCGGGGCGGGACAGGGGACTCCTACGAGCAGTACTTC
TRBV5-1	once	TRBD2	TRBJ2-5	CASSLGVAGPQETQYF	TGCGCCAGCAGCTTGGGGGTAGCGGGGCCTCAAGAGACCCAGTACTTC
TRBV4-1	.	.	TRBJ2-1	CASSQAYNEQFF	TGCGCCAGCAGCCAAGCGTACAATGAGCAGTTCTTC
TRBV18	.	.	TRBJ2-3	CASSPPVVETDTQYF	TGTGCCAGCTCACCACCGGTTGTCGAAACAGATACGCAGTATTTT
TRBV19	.	TRBD1	TRBJ1-2	CASSIGTGNYGYTF	TGTGCCAGTAGTATAGGGACAGGGAACTATGGCTACACCTTC
TRBV5-6	.	TRBD2	TRBJ2-3	CASSLDSGGYTQYF	TGTGCCAGCAGCTTGGATAGCGGGGGCTATACGCAGTATTTT
TRBV7-6	few	.	TRBJ2-1	CASYLGAGYSNEQFF	TGTGCCAGCTACCTAGGCGCGGGGTATTCCAATGAGCAGTTCTTC
TRBV30	.	.	TRBJ1-2	CAWSVPPSYGYTF	TGTGCCTGGAGTGTCCCTCCCTCCTATGGCTACACCTTC
TRBV7-8	.	.	TRBJ2-2	CASSLTTGELFF	TGTGCCAGCAGCCTGACCACCGGGGAGCTGTTTTTT
TRBV5-4	.	TRBD1	TRBJ1-1	CASSLGTGGVLNTEAFF	TGTGCCAGCAGCTTGGGGACAGGGGGGGTCCTGAACACTGAAGCTTTCTTT
TRBV18	.	TRBD1	TRBJ2-3	CASSPRASGTGGTDTQYF	TGTGCCAGCTCACCACGGGCCTCCGGGACAGGGGGTACAGATACGCAGTATTTT
TRBV10-3	.	TRBD2	TRBJ2-1	CAISAPSGGPRRSSYNEQFF	TGTGCCATCAGTGCCCCTAGCGGGGGGCCTAGAAGGAGTTCCTACAATGAGCAGTTCTTC
TRBV5-1	.	.	TRBJ1-5	CASSLGAGANQPQHF	TGCGCCAGCAGCTTAGGGGCAGGGGCCAATCAGCCCCAGCATTTT
TRBV25-1	.	.	TRBJ2-1	CATSEDGRWNEQFF	TGTGCCACCTCGGAGGACGGGCGATGGAATGAGCAGTTCTTC
TRBV9	.	.	TRBJ1-2	CASSAPPPTGYGYTF	TGTGCCAGCAGCGCCCCCCCGCCCACTGGCTATGGCTACACCTTC
TRBV10-3	once	.	TRBJ2-7	CAISEPPRSGLYEQYF	TGTGCCATCAGTGAGCCCCCCCGCTCGGGCCTCTACGAGCAGTACTTC
TRBV7-3	once	.	TRBJ1-5	CASSPGRGHQPQHF	TGTGCCAGCAGCCCCGGACGCGGGCATCAGCCCCAGCATTTT
TRBV7-8	.	.	TRBJ2-7	CASSLDLILSYEQYF	TGTGCCAGCAGCTTAGACCTAATCCTCTCCTACGAGCAGTACTTC
TRBV5-6	.	.	TRBJ2-7	CASSFELVAEQYF	TGTGCCAGCAGCTTTGAGCTAGTCGCCGAGCAGTACTTC
TRBV19	few	.	TRBJ1-4	CASSKTNEKLFF	TGTGCCAGTAGCAAAACGAATGAAAAACTGTTTTTT
TRBV5-1	.	TRBD1	TRBJ2-5	CATGTGGGETQYF	TGCGCCACCGGGACAGGGGGAGGGGAGACCCAGTACTTC
TRBV4-2	.	TRBD1	TRBJ1-4	CASSLTFRDRGTEGGEKLFF	TGTGCCAGCAGCCTCACTTTCCGGGACAGGGGTACAGAAGGTGGTGAAAAACTGTTTTTT
TRBV7-9	.	.	TRBJ1-2	CASSLGGFGYGYTF	TGTGCCAGCAGCTTAGGAGGGTTTGGTTATGGCTACACCTTC
TRBV5-4	.	.	TRBJ1-2	CASSLEYGYTF	TGTGCCAGCAGCTTGGAGTATGGCTACACCTTC
TRBV4-1	.	.	TRBJ2-7	CASSQVGSSYEQYF	TGCGCCAGCAGCCAAGTGGGTAGCTCCTACGAGCAGTACTTC
TRBV2	.	.	TRBJ1-5	CASSLVKGSNQPQHF	TGTGCCAGCAGTTTAGTGAAGGGGAGCAATCAGCCCCAGCATTTT
TRBV12-5	.	TRBD1	TRBJ1-1	CASGPPGQGAPSNTEAFF	TGTGCTAGTGGTCCACCAGGACAGGGGGCCCCCTCGAACACTGAAGCTTTCTTT
TRBV7-9	.	.	TRBJ2-7	CASSLAPYEQYF	TGTGCCAGCAGCTTAGCACCCTACGAGCAGTACTTC
TRBV20-1	.	.	TRBJ2-7	CSARDNYEQYF	TGCAGTGCTAGGGACAACTACGAGCAGTACTTC
TRBV10-1	.	.	TRBJ1-4	CASSESPGAFANEKLFF	TGCGCCAGCAGTGAGTCCCCTGGGGCGTTTGCTAATGAAAAACTGTTTTTT
TRBV18	.	.	TRBJ1-2	CASSPSTSNYGYTF	TGTGCCAGCTCACCTTCCACTTCTAACTATGGCTACACCTTC
TRBV7-9	.	.	TRBJ2-7	CASSPPGAYEQYF	TGTGCCAGCAGCCCCCCGGGGGCCTACGAGCAGTACTTC
TRBV5-5	.	TRBD1	TRBJ1-6	CASSLETGRYNSPLHF	TGTGCCAGCAGCTTGGAGACAGGGAGGTATAATTCACCCCTCCACTTT
TRBV7-2	once	.	TRBJ1-6	CASSLDRDSPLHF	TGTGCCAGCAGCTTAGATCGGGATTCACCCCTCCACTTT
TRBV15	few	TRBD1	TRBJ2-2	CATTLQGPRTGELFF	TGTGCCACCACTTTACAGGGGCCGAGGACCGGGGAGCTGTTTTTT
TRBV5-1	.	TRBD1	TRBJ1-2	CASSKGQGALNYGYTF	TGCGCCAGCAGTAAAGGACAGGGGGCGCTTAATTATGGCTACACCTTC
TRBV15	once	.	TRBJ2-7	CATSKDPYEQYF	TGTGCCACCAGCAAAGACCCCTACGAGCAGTACTTC
TRBV9	.	.	TRBJ2-3	CASSVVAGGADTQYF	TGTGCCAGCAGCGTAGTGGCGGGCGGGGCAGATACGCAGTATTTT
TRBV13	.	TRBD1	TRBJ1-2	CASSLGRRGMTYGYTF	TGTGCCAGCAGCTTAGGTCGCAGGGGGATGACCTATGGCTACACCTTC
TRBV5-4	.	.	TRBJ2-7	CASSEGYEQYF	TGTGCCAGCAGCGAGGGCTACGAGCAGTACTTC
TRBV6-4	.	.	TRBJ2-3	CASSDSEGATDTQYF	TGTGCCAGCAGTGACTCGGAGGGGGCCACAGATACGCAGTATTTT
TRBV25-1	.	.	TRBJ1-5	CASSEGDNQPQHF	TGTGCCAGCAGTGAGGGGGACAATCAGCCCCAGCATTTT
TRBV6-5	.	TRBD2	TRBJ2-1	CASSYSTSGPYNEQFF	TGTGCCAGCAGTTACTCAACTAGCGGACCTTACAATGAGCAGTTCTTC
TRBV11-2	.	TRBD2	TRBJ2-5	CASSLAVFRLAGEETQYF	TGTGCCAGCAGCTTAGCGGTTTTCAGACTAGCGGGGGAAGAGACCCAGTACTTC
TRBV27	.	.	TRBJ2-3	CASSLRGARSRTDTQYF	TGTGCCAGCAGTTTAAGGGGGGCCAGGAGCCGCACAGATACGCAGTATTTT
TRBV5-6	.	TRBD1	TRBJ1-6	CASSSPGQGVNSPLHF	TGTGCCAGCAGCTCGCCGGGACAGGGGGTTAATTCACCCCTCCACTTT
TRBV15	.	.	TRBJ2-6	CATSREGASGANVLTF	TGTGCCACCAGCAGAGAGGGAGCATCCGGGGCCAACGTCCTGACTTTC
TRBV30	.	.	TRBJ1-1	CAWSYQPNTEAFF	TGTGCCTGGAGTTATCAGCCGAACACTGAAGCTTTCTTT
TRBV5-8	.	.	TRBJ2-1	CASSSPRIAGTSYNEQFF	TGTGCCAGCAGCTCACCCCGTATCGCAGGGACAAGCTACAATGAGCAGTTCTTC